What follows is one TCR beta chain and its context. A much larger clone lies one base from this, so it may be a read error. These data come from a study of T cell repertoires in cytomegalovirus infection. TCRdb independently ran MiXCR on the reads; one entry per CDR3 protein. Of 630,000 or so distinct CDR3 sequences in the sample, 20% to 25% were seen once. Per germline, CDR1 SNHLY and CDR2 FYNNEI. Deletions cut 7 bases from V and 0 bases from J, with 13 bases between. The CDR3 covers 15 residues. The chain combines TRBV2 with TRBJ2-1; the D is unclear. This sequence was found in a human donor in good health (CMV status not recorded). Some clones in this sample may be carry-over from other donors' samples. Sequencing input: CD8+ T cells from PBMCs. The CDR3 reads CASMTGTSSYNEQFF. The CDR3 nucleotides read TGTGCCAGCATGACGGGTACGAGCTCCTACAATGAGCAGTTCTTC. The complete variable domain, with remaining parts taken from reference TRBV2 and TRBJ2-1, reads EPEVTQTPSHQVTQMGQEVILRCVPISNHLYFYWYRQILGQKVEFLVSFYNNEISEKSEIFDDQFSVERPDGSNFTLKIRSTKLEDSAMYFCASMTGTSSYNEQFFGPGTRLTVL.